The rows below give T cell receptor beta chains drawn from one sample of a study of T cell repertoires in cytomegalovirus infection. Via MiXCR, TCRdb re-called the reads, giving one row per CDR3 protein. The sample consists of 680,000 or so distinct CDR3 sequences, less than 40% of them appearing once. The sequencing sample was made of PBMCs. These receptors came from a human donor in good health (CMV status not recorded). Some clones in this sample may be carry-over from other donors' samples. The CDR3 runs from the conserved cysteine through the conserved F or W. A D gene is named only where the DNA matches it firmly. The size entry is marked missing in some rows and otherwise reads once, few, many or a size class.

CASSSRGTDIVYQPQHF TGTGCCAGCAGTTCTCGGGGGACGGACATAGTTTATCAGCCCCAGCATTTT TRBJ1-5 TRBV27 - -
CASSPLKTGGQPQHF TGTGCCAGCAGCCCACTCAAGACAGGGGGCCAGCCCCAGCATTTT TRBJ1-5 TRBV7-6 TRBD1 -
CATLKGLMANSNQPQHF TGTGCCACCTTGAAAGGGCTAATGGCTAATAGCAATCAGCCCCAGCATTTT TRBJ1-5 TRBV6-2/TRBV6-3 - -
CASSSDGPRGGYTF TGTGCCAGCAGTTCGGACGGGCCCCGGGGTGGCTACACCTTC TRBJ1-2 TRBV27 - few
CASSLTMDSKNIQYF TGTGCCAGCAGTCTCACGATGGACAGTAAAAACATTCAGTACTTC TRBJ2-4 TRBV28 - -
CASRLTSGNEQYF TGTGCCAGCAGATTGACTTCAGGGAACGAGCAGTACTTC TRBJ2-7 TRBV12-3/TRBV12-4 - -
CASSSGTGTTDTQYF TGTGCCAGCAGCTCGGGGACAGGAACCACAGATACGCAGTATTTT TRBJ2-3 TRBV7-9 TRBD1 many
CASSIGGIPSHHGYTF TGTGCCAGTAGTATTGGTGGCATCCCTTCGCACCATGGCTACACCTTC TRBJ1-2 TRBV19 - few
CASSANRAQETQYF TGTGCCAGCAGCGCCAACAGGGCCCAAGAGACCCAGTACTTC TRBJ2-5 TRBV7-6 - once
CASSQDYRGLKRNYGYTF TGTGCCAGCAGCCAAGATTACAGGGGGCTTAAGAGGAACTATGGCTACACCTTC TRBJ1-2 TRBV14 TRBD1 -
CASSFQIRELFF TGTGCCAGCAGCTTTCAAATCCGGGAGCTGTTTTTT TRBJ2-2 TRBV11-2 - -
CASSWDRVSDLQTF TGTGCCAGCAGTTGGGACAGGGTGTCGGATTTGCAGACCTTC TRBJ1-2 TRBV28 TRBD1 -
CASSRLGAYYEQYF TGTGCCAGCAGCCGTTTAGGGGCCTACTACGAGCAGTACTTC TRBJ2-7 TRBV7-8 - -
CSARRFDHSEQYF TGCAGTGCTAGGAGATTCGACCATTCAGAGCAGTACTTC TRBJ2-7 TRBV20-1 - -
CASSLSSGVGNEKLFF TGTGCCAGCAGCTTAAGCTCAGGGGTAGGGAATGAAAAACTGTTTTTT TRBJ1-4 TRBV7-2 - -
CASRFEQGDYGYTF TGTGCCAGCCGTTTTGAACAGGGAGACTATGGCTACACCTTC TRBJ1-2 TRBV28 - -
CASSELRTGHNSPLHF TGTGCCAGCAGTGAATTGAGGACAGGGCATAATTCACCCCTCCACTTT TRBJ1-6 TRBV25-1 TRBD1 -
CASSFGSRGTDTQYF TGTGCCAGCAGTTTTGGATCCCGAGGCACAGATACGCAGTATTTT TRBJ2-3 TRBV28 - -
CASTDGGVDSYEQYF TGTGCCAGCACCGACGGGGGTGTCGACTCCTACGAGCAGTACTTC TRBJ2-7 TRBV28 - few
CASSLWGAGANVLTF TGTGCCAGCAGCTTGTGGGGGGCTGGGGCCAACGTCCTGACTTTC TRBJ2-6 TRBV5-6 - -
CASSFGWFGQTFNEQFF TGTGCCAGCAGCTTTGGTTGGTTTGGACAGACATTCAATGAGCAGTTCTTC TRBJ2-1 TRBV7-9 - few
CASSPDREKLFF TGTGCCAGCAGCCCAGACAGAGAAAAACTGTTTTTT TRBJ1-4 TRBV12-3/TRBV12-4 - few
CAISLQVYYEQYF TGTGCCATCAGCCTACAGGTTTACTACGAGCAGTACTTC TRBJ2-7 TRBV10-3 - few
CASSWEQGRAYEQYF TGCGCCAGCAGCTGGGAACAGGGAAGGGCCTACGAGCAGTACTTC TRBJ2-7 TRBV5-1 - once
CASSLAPSMISYNSPLHF TGTGCCAGCAGCTTAGCTCCCTCTATGATCTCCTATAATTCACCCCTACACTTT TRBJ1-6 TRBV7-2 - -
CAQPPGAEESNEKLFF TGTGCCCAGCCCCCCGGGGCGGAAGAATCTAATGAAAAACTGTTTTTT TRBJ1-4 TRBV9 - -
CASSQRLSEAYNEQFF TGTGCCAGCAGCCAAAGGCTTAGCGAGGCCTACAATGAGCAGTTCTTC TRBJ2-1 TRBV7-6 - -
CASSYGGQAKNIQYF TGTGCCAGCAGTTACGGGGGACAGGCCAAAAACATTCAGTACTTC TRBJ2-4 TRBV6-5 TRBD1 -